A single sample is the source of the 8 T cell receptor beta chains below, sequenced in a study of T cell repertoires in cytomegalovirus infection. Their target antigens are unknown. Using its own MiXCR run on the reads, TCRdb lists one record per CDR3 protein. The profile shows roughly 730,000 distinct CDR3 sequences, about 30% of them singletons. The material sequenced was cultured PBMCs, taken from culture after CMV antigen stimulation. These receptors all come from a human donor in good health (CMV status not recorded). Some clones in this sample may be carry-over from other donors' samples.

The chain is built from TRBV7-2 and TRBJ2-1, with 15 bases lining up with TRBD2. The length of the CDR3 is 16 residues. Trimming removed 7 bases from V and 15 bases from J; junction bases left unmatched: 16. Germline V gene sequence: CDR1 SGHTA, CDR2 FQGNSA. CDR3 bases: TGTGCCAGCACCATAAAGGCGTTAGGGACTAGCGGGGGGCTGTTCTTC. It is translated as CASTIKALGTSGGLFF. Full variable domain (missing parts from reference TRBV7-2 and TRBJ2-1): GAGVSQSPSNKVTEKGKDVELRCDPISGHTALYWYRQSLGQGLEFLIYFQGNSAPDKSGLPSDRFSAERTGGSVSTLTIQRTQQEDSAVYLCASTIKALGTSGGLFFGPGTRLTVL.

This chain joins TRBV28 and TRBJ1-1; D is unresolved. Germline CDR1 is MDHEN and CDR2 is SYDVKM. The germline V and J ends were trimmed by 10 bases and 1 base, with 13 bases remaining between them. The CDR3 has 13 residues. For the CDR3, the DNA is TGTGCCACCCATGGGGAAACGAACACTGAAGCTTTCTTT. This encodes CATHGETNTEAFF. Together with reference TRBV28 and TRBJ1-1, the CDR3 gives the full variable domain: DVKVTQSSRYLVKRTGEKVFLECVQDMDHENMFWYRQDPGLGLRLIYFSYDVKMKEKGDIPEGYSVSREKKERFSLILESASTNQTSMYLCATHGETNTEAFFGQGTRLTVV.

J is TRBJ2-3 and V is TRBV6-1; no firm D call. The CDR3 contains 14 residues. From germline, CDR1 is MNHNS and CDR2 SASEGT. Trimming took 2 bases from V and 7 from J, leaving 13 bases between them. The CDR3 loop is CASSEHPRHHTQYF. The CDR3 nucleotides are TGTGCCAGCAGTGAACATCCCCGACATCATACGCAGTATTTT.

The J gene is TRBJ1-5, the V gene TRBV27; D unresolved. The CDR3 is 14 amino acids. V was pared by 3 bases and J by 7 bases, with 13 bases between. Germline V lookup: CDR1 MNHEY, CDR2 SMNVEV (reference sequence). The CDR3 DNA is TGTGCCAGCAGTTTTCGTTGGGGTGGCCAGCCCCAGCATTTT. Protein: CASSFRWGGQPQHF.

The rearrangement joins TRBV11-1 to TRBJ1-1; D is undetermined. Germline loops: CDR1 SGHAT, CDR2 FQDESV (reference sequence). Trimming removed 1 base from V and 5 bases from J, with 11 bases in between. The CDR3 covers 14 residues. CDR3 DNA: TGTGCCAGCAGCTTAGAGCCCGGAAGGACTGAAGCTTTCTTT. Protein product: CASSLEPGRTEAFF.

J is TRBJ1-5 and V is TRBV25-1; 7 bases match TRBD1. After removal of 2 bases from V and 4 bases from J, the junction contained 8 bases not matched to a gene. CDR1 is MGHDK and CDR2 is SYGVNS in the germline V gene. CDR3 length equals 16 residues. CDR3 coding DNA: TGTGCCAGCAGTGAACTCCTCAGGGGGAATAATCAGCCCCAGCATTTT. This translates into CASSELLRGNNQPQHF. The full variable domain, its missing parts supplied by reference TRBV25-1 and TRBJ1-5, is EADIYQTPRYLVIGTGKKITLECSQTMGHDKMYWYQQDPGMELHLIHYSYGVNSTEKGDLSSESTVSRIRTEHFPLTLESARPSHTSQYLCASSELLRGNNQPQHFGDGTRLSIL.

The chain links TRBV6-1 to TRBJ2-3, with D possibly being TRBD1 (6 bases). The germline gives CDR1 MNHNS, CDR2 SASEGT. The CDR3 has 15 residues. V lost 3 bases, J lost 2 bases, and 12 bases lay in between. The CDR3 nucleotides are TGTGCCAGCAGTGACCTGGACAGACACACAGATACGCAGTATTTT. Amino acid sequence: CASSDLDRHTDTQYF.

There are many counts of this clonotype. The chain has TRBV7-2 and TRBJ2-7; no definite D call. The ends were cut back, 5 bases at V and 3 bases at J, with 17 bases in the middle. This CDR3 has 15 amino acids. Germline CDR1 SGHTA, CDR2 FQGNSA. The CDR3 reads CASSQTRGESYEQYF. The DNA of the CDR3 is TGTGCCAGCAGCCAAACGAGAGGTGAGAGCTACGAGCAGTACTTC.